This T cell receptor beta chain derives from a study of blood T cell repertoires in COVID-19. The CDR3 is made up of 18 amino acids. V lost 8 bases to trimming and J lost 2 bases, with 24 bases between them. Germline V lookup: CDR1 ENHRY, CDR2 SYGVKD. Source study methods: Counts of nucleated cells, estimated from reference gene primer amplification, were obtained. The repertoire was sequenced with immunoSEQ multiplex PCR; TCRdb's copy has only in-frame clones and lacks some. The D gene and trimming were derived from the DNA, and the V and J assignments and clone size from that table. The repertoire has approximately 85,000 clones, almost 95% of them found once; the top ten carry approximately 6%.

Source material: peripheral blood. The clonotype was recovered from a woman aged 60 to 75 with active COVID-19. The V call is TRBV10-3, the J call TRBJ2-2; perhaps TRBD1 as D (5 bases). CDR3 DNA: TGTGCCATCCAAAAGTGGGCAGGGCAGCCTGCTAACACCGGGGAGCTGTTTTTT. Translation gives CAIQKWAGQPANTGELFF.